These 6 T cell receptor beta chains share one sample of origin, sequenced in a study of T-cell memory formation after mild COVID-19. TCRdb recomputed calls from the 5' RACE reads with MiXCR, one row per CDR3 protein. The data hold 250,000 to 350,000 distinct CDR3 sequences, with approximately 15% observed a single time. Sequenced sample: PBMCs or a T cell subset sorted from them (not recorded which). All receptors derive from a man younger than 30 who had mild COVID-19 (a few samples of this study predate the infection). Cell type and time point are not known.

V gene TRBV4-1 combines with J gene TRBJ1-2, with no clear D. V was cut by 0 bases and J by 5 bases, with 10 bases left in between. The V gene's germline CDR1 is MGHRA and CDR2 YSYEKL. The CDR3 runs to 14 residues. The CDR3 loop is CASSQDTAWYGYTF. In nucleotides, the CDR3 is TGCGCCAGCAGCCAAGATACAGCATGGTATGGCTACACCTTC.

The rearrangement links TRBV11-2 to TRBJ2-2; tentatively, D is TRBD1 (6 bases). V dropped 3 bases and J dropped 5 bases, with 16 bases sitting between them. CDR1 and CDR2 (germline): SGHAT, FQNNGV. The length of the CDR3 is 16 residues. CDR3 sequence (DNA): TGTGCCAGCAGCTTGGGGCACAGGGTGAGGACCGGGGAGCTGTTTTTT. Its protein is CASSLGHRVRTGELFF. Filled out from reference TRBV11-2 and TRBJ2-2, the complete variable domain reads EAGVAQSPRYKIIEKRQSVAFWCNPISGHATLYWYQQILGQGPKLLIQFQNNGVVDDSQLPKDRFSAERLKGVDSTLKIQPAKLEDSAVYLCASSLGHRVRTGELFFGEGSRLTVL.

This chain uses TRBV7-2 with TRBJ1-2, with D maybe TRBD1 (6 bases). V lost 0 bases, J lost 2 bases, and 16 bases lay in between. This CDR3 is 17 amino acids long. CDR1 SGHTA and CDR2 FQGNSA come from the germline V gene. For the CDR3, the DNA is TGTGCCAGCAGCTTAGCGTACAGGGTTAAGGGGAACTATGGCTACACCTTC. Protein product: CASSLAYRVKGNYGYTF.

The chain has TRBV2 and TRBJ2-1; D is ambiguous. Per germline, CDR1 SNHLY and CDR2 FYNNEI. The CDR3 contains 12 residues. V shed 5 bases and J shed 9 bases, with 11 bases lying between them. The CDR3 region is CASSTLWGEQFF. In DNA form, the CDR3 reads TGTGCCAGCAGTACTCTCTGGGGTGAGCAGTTCTTC.

This clonotype was observed once. The chain recombines TRBV12-3 or TRBV12-4 with TRBJ2-5, with D tentatively TRBD1 (5 bases). This CDR3 spans 18 amino acids. The ends were cut back, 7 bases at V and 0 bases at J, with 24 bases in the middle. CDR3 sequence (DNA): TGTGCCAGCACCCTAGACAGTTCCAAGGTGGGGTACCAAGAGACCCAGTACTTC. It is translated as CASTLDSSKVGYQETQYF.

This clonotype is classed as medium-sized (0.01 to 0.1%). The chain uses TRBV3-1 and TRBJ2-5; a possible D gene is TRBD2 (5 bases). Trimming pared 0 bases from V and 3 bases from J, leaving 14 bases between. Germline V gene sequence: CDR1 LGHDT, CDR2 YNNKEL (reference sequence). The CDR3 has 16 residues. The CDR3 is CASSQDPRVREETQYF. The CDR3 DNA reads TGTGCCAGCAGCCAAGATCCTCGGGTGCGGGAAGAGACCCAGTACTTC.